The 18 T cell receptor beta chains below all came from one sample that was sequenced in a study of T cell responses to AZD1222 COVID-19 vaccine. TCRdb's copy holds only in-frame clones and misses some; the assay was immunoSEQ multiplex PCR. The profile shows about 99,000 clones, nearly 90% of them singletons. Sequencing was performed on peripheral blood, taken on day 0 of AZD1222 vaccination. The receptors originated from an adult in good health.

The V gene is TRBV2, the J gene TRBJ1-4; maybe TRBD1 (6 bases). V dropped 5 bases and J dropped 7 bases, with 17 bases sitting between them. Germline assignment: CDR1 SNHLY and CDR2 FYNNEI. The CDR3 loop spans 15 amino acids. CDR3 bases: TGTGCCAGCAGTAGGGACACCACCTCTGGTGAAAAACTGTTTTTT. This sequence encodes CASSRDTTSGEKLFF.

DNA of the CDR3: TGCAGTGCTAGGGGGGACTATACGCAGTATTTT. It specifies CSARGDYTQYF. This chain connects TRBV20-1 to TRBJ2-3; perhaps TRBD2 as D (6 bases). The V end lost 3 bases, the J end lost 7 bases, and 8 bases lay between the germline ends. Germline-derived CDR1 and CDR2 are DFQATT and SNEGSKA (reference sequence). This CDR3 has 11 amino acids.

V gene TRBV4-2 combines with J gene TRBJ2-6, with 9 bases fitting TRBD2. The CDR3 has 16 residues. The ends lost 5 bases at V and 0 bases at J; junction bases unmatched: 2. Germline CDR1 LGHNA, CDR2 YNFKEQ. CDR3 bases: TGTGCCAGCAGCGGCGGGGGGGTCTCTGGGGCCAACGTCCTGACTTTC. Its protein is CASSGGGVSGANVLTF.

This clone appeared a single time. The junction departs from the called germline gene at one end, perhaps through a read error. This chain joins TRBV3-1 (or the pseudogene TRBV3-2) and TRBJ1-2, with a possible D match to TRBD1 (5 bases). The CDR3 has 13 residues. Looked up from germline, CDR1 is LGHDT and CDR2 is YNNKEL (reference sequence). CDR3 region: CASSQDQSGRASF. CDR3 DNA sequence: TGTGCCAGCAGCCAGGATCAATCGGGCAGGGCGTCCTTC.

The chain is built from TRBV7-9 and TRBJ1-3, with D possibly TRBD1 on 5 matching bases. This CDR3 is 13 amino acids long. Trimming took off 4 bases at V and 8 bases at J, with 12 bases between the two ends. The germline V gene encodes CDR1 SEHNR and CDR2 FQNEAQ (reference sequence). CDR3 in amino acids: CASSSVGGDTIYF. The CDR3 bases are TGTGCCAGCAGCTCCGTGGGGGGGGACACCATATATTTT.

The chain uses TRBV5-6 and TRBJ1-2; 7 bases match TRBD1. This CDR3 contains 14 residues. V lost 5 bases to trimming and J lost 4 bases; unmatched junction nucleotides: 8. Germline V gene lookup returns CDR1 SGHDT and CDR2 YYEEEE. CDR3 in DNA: TGTGCCAGCAGTACGGGACAGCAAGGCTATGGCTACACCTTC. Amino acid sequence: CASSTGQQGYGYTF.

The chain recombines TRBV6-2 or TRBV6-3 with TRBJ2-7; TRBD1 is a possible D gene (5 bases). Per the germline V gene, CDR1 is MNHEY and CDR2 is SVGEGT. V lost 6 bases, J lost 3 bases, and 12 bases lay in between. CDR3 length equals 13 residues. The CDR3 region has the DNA TGTGCCAGCAGCAGACAGCTTCGCTACGAGCAGTACTTC. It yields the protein CASSRQLRYEQYF.

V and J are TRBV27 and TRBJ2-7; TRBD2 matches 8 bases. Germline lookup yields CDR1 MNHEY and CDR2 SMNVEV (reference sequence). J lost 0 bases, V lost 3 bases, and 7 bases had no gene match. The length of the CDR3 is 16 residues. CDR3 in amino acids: CASSLVAGSASYEQYF. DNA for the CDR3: TGTGCCAGCAGTTTGGTAGCGGGGTCGGCCTCCTACGAGCAGTACTTC.

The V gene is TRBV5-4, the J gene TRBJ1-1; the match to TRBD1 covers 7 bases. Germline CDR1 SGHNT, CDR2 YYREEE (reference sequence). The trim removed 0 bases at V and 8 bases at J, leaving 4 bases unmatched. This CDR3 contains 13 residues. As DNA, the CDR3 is TGTGCCAGCAGCTTGGATGACAGGGCCGAAGCTTTCTTT. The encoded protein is CASSLDDRAEAFF.

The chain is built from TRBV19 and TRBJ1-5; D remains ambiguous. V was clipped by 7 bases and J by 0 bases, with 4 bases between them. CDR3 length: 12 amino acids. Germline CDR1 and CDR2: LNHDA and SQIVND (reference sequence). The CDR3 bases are TGTGCCAGTAAGGGTAGCAATCAGCCCCAGCATTTT. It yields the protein CASKGSNQPQHF.

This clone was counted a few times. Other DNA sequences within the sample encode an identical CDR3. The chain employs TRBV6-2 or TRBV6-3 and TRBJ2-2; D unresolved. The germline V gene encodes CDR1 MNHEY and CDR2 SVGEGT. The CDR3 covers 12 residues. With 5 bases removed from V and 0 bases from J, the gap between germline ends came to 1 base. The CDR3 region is CASSTNTGELFF. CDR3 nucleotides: TGTGCCAGCAGTACGAACACCGGGGAGCTGTTTTTT.

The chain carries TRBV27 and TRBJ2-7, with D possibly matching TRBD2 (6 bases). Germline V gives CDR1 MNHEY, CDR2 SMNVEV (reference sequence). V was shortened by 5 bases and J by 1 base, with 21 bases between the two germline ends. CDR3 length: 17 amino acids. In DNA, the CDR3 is TGTGCCAGCAGTCGCCAGCTAAGGGACTCATCATCCTACGAGCAGTACGTC. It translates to CASSRQLRDSSSYEQYV.

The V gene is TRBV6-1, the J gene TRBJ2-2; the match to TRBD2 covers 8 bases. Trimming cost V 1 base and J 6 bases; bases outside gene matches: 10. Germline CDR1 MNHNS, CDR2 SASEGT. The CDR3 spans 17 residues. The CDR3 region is CASSEVAGTSLAGELFF. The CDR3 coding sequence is TGTGCCAGCAGTGAAGTAGCGGGAACATCGCTTGCCGGGGAGCTGTTTTTT.

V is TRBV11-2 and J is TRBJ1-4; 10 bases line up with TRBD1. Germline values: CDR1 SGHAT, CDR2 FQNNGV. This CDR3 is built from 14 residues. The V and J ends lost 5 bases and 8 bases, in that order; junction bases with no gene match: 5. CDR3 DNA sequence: TGTGCCAGCAGCCGGGACAGGGGAGTCGAAAAACTGTTTTTT. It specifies CASSRDRGVEKLFF.

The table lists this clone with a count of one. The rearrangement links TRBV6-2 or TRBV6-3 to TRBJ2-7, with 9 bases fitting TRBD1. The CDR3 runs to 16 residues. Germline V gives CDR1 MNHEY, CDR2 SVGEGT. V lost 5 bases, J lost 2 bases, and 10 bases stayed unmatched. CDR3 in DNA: TGTGCCAGCAGTATCCCGACAGGGGGAAGGACCTACGAGCAGTACTTC. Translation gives CASSIPTGGRTYEQYF.

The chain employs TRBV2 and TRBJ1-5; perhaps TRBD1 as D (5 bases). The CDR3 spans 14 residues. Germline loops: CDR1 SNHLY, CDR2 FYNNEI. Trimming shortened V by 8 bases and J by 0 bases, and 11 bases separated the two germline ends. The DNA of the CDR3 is TGTGCCAGCGGAAGGGACTATAGCAATCAGCCCCAGCATTTT. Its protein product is CASGRDYSNQPQHF. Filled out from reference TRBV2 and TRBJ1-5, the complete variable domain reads EPEVTQTPSHQVTQMGQEVILRCVPISNHLYFYWYRQILGQKVEFLVSFYNNEISEKSEIFDDQFSVERPDGSNFTLKIRSTKLEDSAMYFCASGRDYSNQPQHFGDGTRLSIL.

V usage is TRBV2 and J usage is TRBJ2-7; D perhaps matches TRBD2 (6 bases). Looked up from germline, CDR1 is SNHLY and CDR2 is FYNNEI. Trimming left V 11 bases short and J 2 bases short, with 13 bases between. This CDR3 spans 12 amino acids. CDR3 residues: CAGGVGAYEQYF. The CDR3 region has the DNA TGTGCCGGCGGGGTCGGGGCCTACGAGCAGTACTTC.

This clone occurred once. The CDR3 region is CASSQGGEQFF. The CDR3 DNA is TGTGCCAGCAGCCAAGGGGGGGAGCAGTTCTTC. The chain has TRBV6-2 or TRBV6-3 and TRBJ2-1; D possibly matches TRBD1 or TRBD2 (6 bases each). V was trimmed by 6 bases and J by 10 bases, leaving 10 bases between them. CDR1 and CDR2 from the germline V gene are MNHEY and SVGEGT. The CDR3 has 11 residues.